Each of the 13 T cell receptor beta chains below was sequenced from the same sample in a study of blood T cell repertoires in COVID-19. The repertoire was sequenced with immunoSEQ multiplex PCR; TCRdb's copy has only in-frame clones and lacks some. The sample holds roughly 330,000 clones, about 83% seen once. The sequencing input was peripheral blood. All receptors derive from a woman aged 50 to 60 with acute or convalescent COVID-19.

The CDR3 nucleotides read TGTGCCAGCAGCTCCACAGGGGCAAAGAGCTCCTACAATGAGCAGTTCTTC. Translated, it gives CASSSTGAKSSYNEQFF. The V call is TRBV11-3, the J call TRBJ2-1, with TRBD1 matching 7 bases. Germline values: CDR1 SGHNT, CDR2 YENEEA. The CDR3 has 17 amino acids. The V gene end was trimmed by 4 bases and the J gene end by 0 bases; junction bases not matched to a gene: 9.

The V and J genes are TRBV11-1 and TRBJ2-7; 9 positions match TRBD2. From germline, CDR1 is SGHAT and CDR2 FQDESV (reference sequence). This CDR3 is 15 amino acids long. Trimming removed 4 bases from V and 6 bases from J; junction bases left unmatched: 10. Here the CDR3 DNA reads TGTGCCAGCAGCTACCAACTAGCGGGTGGGTCCGAGCAGTACTTC. This encodes CASSYQLAGGSEQYF. Combining the CDR3 with reference TRBV11-1 and TRBJ2-7 gives the whole variable domain EAEVAQSPRYKITEKSQAVAFWCDPISGHATLYWYRQILGQGPELLVQFQDESVVDDSQLPKDRFSAERLKGVDSTLKIQPAELGDSAMYLCASSYQLAGGSEQYFGPGTRLTVT.

This chain joins TRBV12-3 or TRBV12-4 and TRBJ1-2, with 11 bases identical to TRBD1. The CDR3 has 13 amino acids. After removal of 7 bases from V and 6 bases from J, the junction contained 4 bases not matched to a gene. This chain's CDR3 is CASKRTGGDGYTF. The CDR3 DNA follows: TGTGCCAGCAAACGGACAGGGGGCGATGGCTACACCTTC.

The chain has TRBV23-1 and TRBJ2-1, with TRBD2 matching over 14 bases. TRBV23-1 is assigned to the ORF class and has an uncertain function. This CDR3 spans 15 amino acids. V lost 4 bases and J lost 8; bases outside the gene matches: 4. The CDR3 loop is CASSRGLAGAHEQFF. Here the CDR3 DNA reads TGCGCCAGCAGTCGGGGACTAGCGGGAGCCCATGAGCAGTTCTTC.

This rearrangement joins TRBV19 to TRBJ2-2, with 10 bases fitting TRBD2. The CDR3 is 16 amino acids. Germline trimming cut 5 bases from V and 6 bases from J; bases unmatched to any gene: 9. Germline CDR1 is LNHDA and CDR2 is SQIVND (reference sequence). CDR3 residues: CASSFGLAETSGELFF. As DNA, the CDR3 is TGTGCCAGTAGTTTCGGACTAGCGGAGACGTCCGGGGAGCTGTTTTTT.

The chain recombines TRBV6-1 with TRBJ1-1, with D maybe TRBD1 (6 bases). CDR3 length: 13 amino acids. Germline V gene lookup returns CDR1 MNHNS and CDR2 SASEGT. The ends were cut back, 3 bases at V and 1 base at J, with 6 bases in the middle. The CDR3 region is CASSEGQNTEAFF. DNA for the CDR3: TGTGCCAGCAGTGAGGGACAGAACACTGAAGCTTTCTTT.

This clone appeared a few times. The chain combines TRBV14 with TRBJ2-7; TRBD1 is a possible D gene (6 bases). The CDR3 length is 14 residues. Germline V gene sequence: CDR1 SGHDN, CDR2 FVKESK. The V end was cut by 6 bases, the J end by 0 bases, with 12 bases between. The CDR3 bases are TGTGCCAGCAGTCACTCAGGGGTCTCCTACGAGCAGTACTTC. It translates to CASSHSGVSYEQYF.

J is TRBJ1-3 and V is TRBV19; TRBD1 agrees at 7 bases. The CDR3 runs 16 residues. Losses at the gene ends were 4 bases for V and 0 bases for J; bases not matched to a gene: 6. Germline V gives CDR1 LNHDA, CDR2 SQIVND (reference sequence). CDR3 bases: TGTGCCAGTAGTACGGACAGGCCGAGCTCTGGAAACACCATATATTTT. Encoded protein: CASSTDRPSSGNTIYF.

V gene TRBV4-1 combines with J gene TRBJ1-4, with 7 bases that match TRBD1. The trim removed 1 base at V and 4 bases at J, leaving 6 bases unmatched. Germline CDR1 and CDR2: MGHRA and YSYEKL. The CDR3 sequence is 16 residues long. The CDR3 DNA reads as TGCGCCAGCAGCCAAGTGGGGACAGCGATTAATGAAAAACTGTTTTTT. Its protein product is CASSQVGTAINEKLFF.

The chain has TRBV28 and TRBJ2-7; D gene ambiguous. Germline lookup yields CDR1 MDHEN and CDR2 SYDVKM. The CDR3 totals 13 residues. V lost 4 bases to trimming and J lost 2 bases, with 9 bases between them. CDR3 in DNA: TGTGCCAGCAGTTCCGTTCTAGCCTACGAGCAGTACTTC. This translates into CASSSVLAYEQYF.

The chain couples TRBV3-1 (or the pseudogene TRBV3-2) to TRBJ2-7; 14 bases agree with TRBD2. The V and J ends lost 1 base and 6 bases, in that order; junction bases with no gene match: 5. The CDR3 runs 16 residues. The germline CDR1 and CDR2 sequences are LGHDT and YNNKEL (reference sequence). This CDR3 reads CASSQARLAGGGEQYF. CDR3 in DNA: TGTGCCAGCAGCCAAGCAAGACTAGCGGGAGGGGGCGAGCAGTACTTC.

This chain uses TRBV28 with TRBJ1-5; 10 nucleotides agree with TRBD1. Germline CDR1 MDHEN, CDR2 SYDVKM. This CDR3 is 14 amino acids long. The V segment lost 6 bases and the J segment 5 bases; nucleotides outside the gene matches: 4. The CDR3 nucleotides read TGTGCCAGCAGGCGGACAGGGGGGTATCAGCCCCAGCATTTT. Translating it yields CASRRTGGYQPQHF.

The gene calls are TRBV6-4 and TRBJ1-1; the D is unclear. This CDR3 has 15 residues. V was shortened by 3 bases and J by 3 bases, with 14 bases between the two germline ends. Germline lookup yields CDR1 MRHNA and CDR2 SNTAGT. The CDR3 sequence: CASSEDFGGDTEAFF. In DNA, the CDR3 is TGTGCCAGCAGTGAAGATTTCGGCGGGGACACTGAAGCTTTCTTT.